The text below deals with one TCR beta chain. Its antigen is still unknown. This could be a read error, since a much larger clone is one nucleotide away. Trimming took 4 bases from V and 1 from J, leaving 11 bases between them. Germline V gives CDR1 SGHTA, CDR2 FQGNSA. This CDR3 is built from 15 residues. This entry belongs to a study of T cells in Graves' hyperthyroidism and ophthalmopathy. In the study overall: At initial diagnosis, before any treatment had begun, peripheral blood was obtained. The study's findings and limits: The model foresaw ophthalmopathy a median roughly 6 months prior to onset.

Each person with ophthalmopathy scored at least 3 on the Clinical Activity Score, reached NOSPECS grade 4 or higher, and had been ill under 3 months. Fresh peripheral blood, 10 ml, was the source of the PBMCs. Amplified TCR beta CDR3 regions came from RNA transcripts. An initial round of RT-PCR targeting the TCR CDR3 relied on the HTBI primer set. Using its own MiXCR run on the multiplex PCR reads, TCRdb lists one record per CDR3 protein. The table includes about 460,000 distinct CDR3 sequences, approximately 22% detected once. The sample consisted of blood. This clonotype was obtained from a woman between 70 and 85 years old with Graves' ophthalmopathy. This chain uses TRBV7-2 with TRBJ1-5; no definite D call. CDR3: CASSSRAGSNQPQHF. CDR3 nucleotide sequence: TGTGCCAGCAGCTCTAGGGCGGGCAGCAATCAGCCCCAGCATTTT.